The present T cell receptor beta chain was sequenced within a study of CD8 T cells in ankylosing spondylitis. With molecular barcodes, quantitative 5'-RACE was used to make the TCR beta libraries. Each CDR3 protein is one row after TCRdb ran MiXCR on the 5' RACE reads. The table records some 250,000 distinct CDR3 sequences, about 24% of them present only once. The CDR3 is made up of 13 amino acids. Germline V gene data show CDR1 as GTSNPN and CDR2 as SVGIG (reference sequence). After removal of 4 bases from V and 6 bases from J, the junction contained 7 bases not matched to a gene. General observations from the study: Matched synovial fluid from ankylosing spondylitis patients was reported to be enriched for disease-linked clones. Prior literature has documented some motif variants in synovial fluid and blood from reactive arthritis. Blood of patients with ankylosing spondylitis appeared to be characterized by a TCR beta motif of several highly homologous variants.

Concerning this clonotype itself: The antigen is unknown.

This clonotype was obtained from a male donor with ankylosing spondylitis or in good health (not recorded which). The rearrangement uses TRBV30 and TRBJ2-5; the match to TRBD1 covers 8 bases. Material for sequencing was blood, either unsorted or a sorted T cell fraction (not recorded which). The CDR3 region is CAWIDRGVQTQYF. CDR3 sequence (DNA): TGTGCCTGGATTGACAGGGGCGTGCAGACCCAGTACTTC.